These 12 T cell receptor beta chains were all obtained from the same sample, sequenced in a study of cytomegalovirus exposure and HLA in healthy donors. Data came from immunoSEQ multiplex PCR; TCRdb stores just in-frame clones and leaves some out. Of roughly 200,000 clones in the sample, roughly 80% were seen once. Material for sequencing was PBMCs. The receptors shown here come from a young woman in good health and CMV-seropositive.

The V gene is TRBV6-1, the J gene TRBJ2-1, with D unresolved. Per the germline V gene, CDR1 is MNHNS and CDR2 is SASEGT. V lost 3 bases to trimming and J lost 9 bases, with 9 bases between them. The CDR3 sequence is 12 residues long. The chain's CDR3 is CASSDRPGEQFF. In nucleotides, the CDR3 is TGTGCCAGCAGTGACCGGCCAGGTGAGCAGTTCTTC.

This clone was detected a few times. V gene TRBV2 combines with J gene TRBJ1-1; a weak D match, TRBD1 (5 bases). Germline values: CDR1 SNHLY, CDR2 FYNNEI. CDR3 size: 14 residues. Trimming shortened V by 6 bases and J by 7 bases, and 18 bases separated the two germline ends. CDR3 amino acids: CASRGLGLLNEAFF. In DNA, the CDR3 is TGTGCCAGCAGGGGGCTGGGACTTTTAAATGAAGCTTTCTTT.

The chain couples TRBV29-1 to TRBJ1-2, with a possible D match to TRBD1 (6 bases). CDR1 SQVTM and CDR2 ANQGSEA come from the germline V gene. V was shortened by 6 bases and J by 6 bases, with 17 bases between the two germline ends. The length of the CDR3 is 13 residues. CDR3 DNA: TGCAGCGTCCAACAGGGAAGCAATGATGGCTACACCTTC. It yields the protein CSVQQGSNDGYTF.

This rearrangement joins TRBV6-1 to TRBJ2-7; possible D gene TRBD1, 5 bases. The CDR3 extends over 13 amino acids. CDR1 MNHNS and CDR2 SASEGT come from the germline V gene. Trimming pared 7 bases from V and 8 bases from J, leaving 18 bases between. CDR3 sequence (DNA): TGTGCCAGCACTCCCCTAGATGTGGGGCAGCAGTACTTC. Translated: CASTPLDVGQQYF.

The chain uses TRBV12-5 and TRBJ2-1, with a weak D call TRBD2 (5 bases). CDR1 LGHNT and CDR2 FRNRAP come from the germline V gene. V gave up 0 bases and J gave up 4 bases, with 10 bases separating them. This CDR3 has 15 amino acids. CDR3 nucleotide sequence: TGTGCTAGTGGTTTGGTACTAGGCGGGTACAATGAGCAGTTCTTC. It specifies CASGLVLGGYNEQFF.

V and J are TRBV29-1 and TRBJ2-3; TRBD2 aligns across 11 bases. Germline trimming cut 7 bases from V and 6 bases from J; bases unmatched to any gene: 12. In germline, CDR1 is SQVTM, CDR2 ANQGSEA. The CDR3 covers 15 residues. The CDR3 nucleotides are TGCAGCGCCCTAATAGCGGGGGGGTACGCGGATACGCAGTATTTT. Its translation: CSALIAGGYADTQYF.

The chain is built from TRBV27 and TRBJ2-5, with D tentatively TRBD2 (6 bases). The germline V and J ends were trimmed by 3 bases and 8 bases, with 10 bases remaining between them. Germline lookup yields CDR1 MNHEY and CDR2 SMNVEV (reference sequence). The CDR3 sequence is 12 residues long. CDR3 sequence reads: CASSFPGDTQYF. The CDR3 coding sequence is TGTGCCAGCAGTTTCCCGGGGGACACCCAGTACTTC.

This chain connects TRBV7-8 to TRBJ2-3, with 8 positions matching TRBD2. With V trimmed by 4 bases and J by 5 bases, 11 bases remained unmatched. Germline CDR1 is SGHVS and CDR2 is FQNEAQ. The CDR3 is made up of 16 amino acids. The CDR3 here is CASSSSFSGGGDTQYF. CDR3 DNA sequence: TGTGCCAGCAGCTCTTCCTTCTCCGGGGGGGGAGATACGCAGTATTTT.

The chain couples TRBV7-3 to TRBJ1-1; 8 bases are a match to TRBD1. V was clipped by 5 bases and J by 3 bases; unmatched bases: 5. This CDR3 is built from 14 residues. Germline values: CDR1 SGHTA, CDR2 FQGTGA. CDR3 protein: CASSARDRYTEAFF. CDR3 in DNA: TGTGCCAGCAGCGCTCGGGACAGGTACACTGAAGCTTTCTTT.

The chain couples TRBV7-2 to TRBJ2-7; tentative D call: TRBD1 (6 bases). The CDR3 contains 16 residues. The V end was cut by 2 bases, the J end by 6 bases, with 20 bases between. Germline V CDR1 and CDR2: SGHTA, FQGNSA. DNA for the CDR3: TGTGCCAGCAGCTTACGTTTGGACAGATTACGTAGCGAGCAGTACTTC. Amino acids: CASSLRLDRLRSEQYF. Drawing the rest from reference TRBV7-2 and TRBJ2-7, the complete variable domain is GAGVSQSPSNKVTEKGKDVELRCDPISGHTALYWYRQSLGQGLEFLIYFQGNSAPDKSGLPSDRFSAERTGGSVSTLTIQRTQQEDSAVYLCASSLRLDRLRSEQYFGPGTRLTVT.

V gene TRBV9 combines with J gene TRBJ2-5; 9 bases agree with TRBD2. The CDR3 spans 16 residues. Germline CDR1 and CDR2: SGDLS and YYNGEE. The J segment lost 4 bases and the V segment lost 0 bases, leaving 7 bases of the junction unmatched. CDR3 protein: CASSVGAGGRGETQYF. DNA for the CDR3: TGTGCCAGCAGCGTAGGTGCGGGGGGGCGAGGAGAGACCCAGTACTTC.

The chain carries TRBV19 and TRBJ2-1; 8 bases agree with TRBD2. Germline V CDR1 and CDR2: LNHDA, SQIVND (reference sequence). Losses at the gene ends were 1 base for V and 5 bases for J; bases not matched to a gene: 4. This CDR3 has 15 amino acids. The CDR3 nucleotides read TGTGCCAGTAGTATAGTCGGGGGGGCGGACAATGAGCAGTTCTTC. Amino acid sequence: CASSIVGGADNEQFF.